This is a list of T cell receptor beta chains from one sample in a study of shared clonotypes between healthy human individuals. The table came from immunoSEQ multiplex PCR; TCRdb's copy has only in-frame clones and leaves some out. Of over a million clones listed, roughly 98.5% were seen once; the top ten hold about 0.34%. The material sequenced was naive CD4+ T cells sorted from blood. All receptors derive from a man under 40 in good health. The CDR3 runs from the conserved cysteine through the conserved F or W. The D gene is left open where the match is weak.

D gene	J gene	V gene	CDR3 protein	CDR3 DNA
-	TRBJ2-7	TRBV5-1	CASSGELSSYEQYF	TGCGCCAGCAGTGGTGAACTTAGCTCCTACGAGCAGTACTTC
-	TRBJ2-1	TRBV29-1	CSAEGGESSSYNEQFF	TGCAGCGCTGAGGGGGGGGAGTCGAGCTCCTACAATGAGCAGTTCTTC
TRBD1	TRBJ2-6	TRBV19	CASSIDRLQGFSGANVLTF	TGTGCCAGTAGTATAGATCGCCTACAGGGGTTCTCTGGGGCCAACGTCCTGACTTTC
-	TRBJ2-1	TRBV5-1	CASSLRQTTYNEQFF	TGCGCCAGCAGCTTGAGACAGACTACCTACAATGAGCAGTTCTTC
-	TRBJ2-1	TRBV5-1	CASSQPGASRDVF	TGCGCCAGCAGCCAGCCCGGGGCTTCGAGGGACGTCTTC
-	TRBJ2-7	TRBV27	CASSFDSRDSKQYF	TGTGCCAGCAGTTTCGACAGCAGGGACTCCAAGCAGTACTTC
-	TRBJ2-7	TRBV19	CASSPSGLSYEQYF	TGTGCCAGTAGTCCCTCGGGACTCAGCTACGAGCAGTACTTC
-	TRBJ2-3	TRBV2	CASWLPEAVDTQYF	TGTGCCAGCTGGCTCCCTGAGGCAGTCGATACGCAGTATTTT
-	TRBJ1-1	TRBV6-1	CASSAAFAGRHTEAFF	TGTGCCAGCAGTGCGGCATTTGCAGGGAGGCACACTGAAGCTTTCTTT
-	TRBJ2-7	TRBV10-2	CASSLSRSSYEQYF	TGCGCCAGCAGTCTTTCCCGGAGCTCCTACGAGCAGTACTTC
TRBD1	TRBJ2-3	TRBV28	CASSSPGQGSDTQYF	TGTGCCAGCAGTTCTCCCGGACAGGGATCAGATACGCAGTATTTT
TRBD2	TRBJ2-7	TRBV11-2	CASSLQGTSGSFYEQYF	TGTGCCAGCAGCTTACAAGGGACTAGCGGGAGTTTCTACGAGCAGTACTTC
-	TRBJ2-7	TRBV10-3	CAISDWDASSYEQYF	TGTGCCATCAGTGATTGGGACGCCAGCTCCTACGAGCAGTACTTC
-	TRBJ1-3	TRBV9	CASSPIGNTIYF	TGTGCCAGCAGCCCCATTGGAAACACCATATATTTT
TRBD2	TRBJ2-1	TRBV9	CASSYGLAGVDEQFF	TGTGCCAGCAGCTACGGACTAGCGGGAGTAGATGAGCAGTTCTTC
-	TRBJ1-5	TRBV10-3	CAIGLTISNQPQHF	TGTGCCATCGGCCTTACCATAAGCAATCAGCCCCAGCATTTT
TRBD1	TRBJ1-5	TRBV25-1	CASSSNRGLVDQPQHF	TGTGCCAGCAGTTCGAACAGGGGGCTCGTTGATCAGCCCCAGCATTTT